The 25 T cell receptor beta chains below all came from one sample that was sequenced in a study of technical replicates of blood from a few donors. Some clones are missing from TCRdb's copy, which holds only in-frame ones; the method was immunoSEQ multiplex PCR. The sample lists about 80,000 clones; around 94% were seen once. The sample was T cells isolated from PBMCs. These receptor sequences come from a human donor in good health.

The chain couples TRBV5-1 to TRBJ2-6; D is possibly TRBD2 (5 bases). The germline CDR1 and CDR2 sequences are SGHRS and YFSETQ. This CDR3 is built from 17 residues. Deletions cut 0 bases from V and 0 bases from J, with 10 bases between. DNA of the CDR3: TGCGCCAGCAGCTTGGCTAAAGGGAGCTCTGGGGCCAACGTCCTGACTTTC. Residues: CASSLAKGSSGANVLTF. Full variable domain (rest looked up from reference TRBV5-1 and TRBJ2-6): KAGVTQTPRYLIKTRGQQVTLSCSPISGHRSVSWYQQTPGQGLQFLFEYFSETQRNKGNFPGRFSGRQFSNSRSEMNVSTLELGDSALYLCASSLAKGSSGANVLTFGAGSRLTVL.

The rearrangement links TRBV2 to TRBJ2-1; D is perhaps TRBD2 (5 bases). The V gene lost 1 base and the J gene lost 0 bases, with 7 bases spanning the gap. The CDR3 spans 15 residues. From germline, CDR1 is SNHLY and CDR2 FYNNEI. Here the CDR3 reads CASSEEGSSYNEQFF. The CDR3 DNA is TGTGCCAGCAGTGAAGAAGGGAGCTCCTACAATGAGCAGTTCTTC.

This chain uses TRBV28 with TRBJ1-4; TRBD1 agrees at 8 bases. Germline CDR1 and CDR2: MDHEN and SYDVKM. The CDR3 totals 17 residues. V gave up 6 bases and J gave up 2 bases; unmatched junction bases: 11. The CDR3 loop is CASSPNTQGATNEKLFF. DNA for the CDR3: TGTGCCAGCAGCCCGAATACTCAGGGGGCGACTAATGAAAAACTGTTTTTT.

This chain joins TRBV27 and TRBJ1-2; the match to TRBD1 covers 10 bases. With V trimmed by 2 bases and J by 8 bases, 5 bases remained unmatched. The germline CDR1 and CDR2 sequences are MNHEY and SMNVEV (reference sequence). CDR3 length equals 14 residues. DNA of the CDR3: TGTGCCAGCAGTTTAGGAGGGACAGGGGTAGGCTACACCTTC. This codes for CASSLGGTGVGYTF.

The rearrangement uses TRBV27 and TRBJ2-1; 9 bases match TRBD2. The J segment lost 4 bases and the V segment lost 2 bases, leaving 3 bases of the junction unmatched. The CDR3 is 15 residues long. CDR1 is MNHEY and CDR2 is SMNVEV in the germline V gene (reference sequence). Here the CDR3 reads CASSLGGRGYNEQFF. As DNA, the CDR3 is TGTGCCAGCAGTTTAGGCGGGAGGGGTTACAATGAGCAGTTCTTC.

The DNA of the CDR3 is TGTGCCTGGAGCCTCTCGAATGAAAAACTGTTTTTT. Translated, it gives CAWSLSNEKLFF. The genes are TRBV30 and TRBJ1-4, with D uncertain. V gave up 3 bases and J gave up 5 bases, with 7 bases separating them. The CDR3 runs 12 residues. From germline, CDR1 is GTSNPN and CDR2 SVGIG (reference sequence).

This chain uses TRBV19 with TRBJ1-2; TRBD1 agrees at 7 bases. This CDR3 spans 13 amino acids. V was pared by 6 bases and J by 5 bases, with 6 bases of the junction left unmatched. Germline assignment: CDR1 LNHDA and CDR2 SQIVND (reference sequence). The CDR3 coding sequence is TGTGCCAGTAGGTCCGGGACAGCTTATGGCTACACCTTC. Translated, it gives CASRSGTAYGYTF.

This sequence joins TRBV2 and TRBJ2-5; 16 nucleotides match TRBD2. The CDR3 length is 19 residues. CDR1 and CDR2 from the germline V gene are SNHLY and FYNNEI. V lost 7 bases, J lost 5 bases, and 16 bases stayed unmatched. CDR3 coding DNA: TGTGCCAGCACCTTATCGGGACTAGCGGGAGGGCCGCGGGTTGAGACCCAGTACTTC. This sequence encodes CASTLSGLAGGPRVETQYF.

This clone was detected a few times. This sequence joins TRBV6-6 and TRBJ1-2; D not certain. V dropped 0 bases and J dropped 2 bases, with 7 bases sitting between them. Germline V lookup: CDR1 MNHNY, CDR2 SVGAGI (reference sequence). The CDR3 totals 14 residues. The CDR3 DNA follows: TGTGCCAGCAGTTACTCGAGCGGGAACTATGGCTACACCTTC. Translation gives CASSYSSGNYGYTF.

The chain couples TRBV6-5 to TRBJ2-2, with 10 bases identical to TRBD2. CDR1 MNHEY and CDR2 SVGAGI come from the germline V gene. The CDR3 sequence is 15 residues long. The ends lost 0 bases at V and 7 bases at J; junction bases unmatched: 2. DNA for the CDR3: TGTGCCAGCAGTTACTCACTAGCGGGAATCGGGGAGCTGTTTTTT. Translated, it gives CASSYSLAGIGELFF.

This chain connects TRBV9 to TRBJ1-2, with D tentatively TRBD1 (5 bases). The CDR3 is 15 residues long. Germline CDR1 is SGDLS and CDR2 is YYNGEE. V lost 4 bases and J lost 5, with 18 bases in between. This chain's CDR3 is CASSKEEGMGYGYTF. In DNA, the CDR3 is TGTGCCAGCAGCAAAGAGGAGGGGATGGGGTATGGCTACACCTTC.

This chain joins TRBV2 and TRBJ1-1; no firm D call. CDR3 length: 11 residues. Trimming took off 5 bases at V and 2 bases at J, with 3 bases between the two ends. Germline lookup yields CDR1 SNHLY and CDR2 FYNNEI. Here the CDR3 DNA reads TGTGCCAGCAGTTCAAACACTGAAGCTTTCTTT. Its translation: CASSSNTEAFF.

The chain has TRBV5-1 and TRBJ2-5; 9 bases agree with TRBD1. The CDR3 has 14 amino acids. With 2 bases clipped from V and 4 bases from J, the junction kept 3 bases outside the gene matches. The germline V gene has CDR1 SGHRS and CDR2 YFSETQ. The CDR3 spells CASSFDRGRETQYF. The DNA of the CDR3 is TGCGCCAGCAGCTTCGACAGGGGGAGAGAGACCCAGTACTTC.

The chain joins TRBV6-1 to TRBJ1-5, with D unresolved. V was trimmed by 2 bases and J by 2 bases, leaving 13 bases between them. Germline CDR1 MNHNS, CDR2 SASEGT. This CDR3 is built from 16 residues. CDR3 amino acids: CASSEHRFEGNQPQHF. CDR3 nucleotide sequence: TGTGCCAGCAGTGAACATCGGTTTGAGGGCAATCAGCCCCAGCATTTT.

V and J are TRBV21-1 and TRBJ2-5; the tabulated D call, TRBD2, remains unverified against the DNA. TRBV21-1 corresponds to a pseudogene. The CDR3 spans 14 residues. This chain's CDR3 is CASNLGGRWETQYF. The CDR3 DNA reads TGTGCCAGCAATCTCGGGGGGAGATGGGAGACCCAGTACTTC.

The count of this clone is one. This chain connects TRBV9 to TRBJ2-3; D gene unclear. Germline V gives CDR1 SGDLS, CDR2 YYNGEE. The CDR3 is made up of 16 amino acids. V lost 2 bases, J lost 2 bases, and 15 bases lay in between. The CDR3 region is CASSVGQALTTDTQYF. In DNA form, the CDR3 reads TGTGCCAGCAGCGTCGGTCAGGCTCTAACCACAGATACGCAGTATTTT. The full variable domain, rest sourced from reference TRBV9 and TRBJ2-3, is DSGVTQTPKHLITATGQRVTLRCSPRSGDLSVYWYQQSLDQGLQFLIQYYNGEERAKGNILERFSAQQFPDLHSELNLSSLELGDSALYFCASSVGQALTTDTQYFGPGTRLTVL.

This chain links TRBV7-3 with TRBJ2-7, with TRBD2 matching over 8 bases. This CDR3 contains 16 residues. Germline CDR1 SGHTA, CDR2 FQGTGA. With V trimmed by 2 bases and J by 2 bases, 8 bases remained unmatched. CDR3 loop: CASSLDYTSGTYEQYF. The CDR3 DNA reads TGTGCCAGCAGCTTAGATTATACTAGCGGTACCTACGAGCAGTACTTC. The full variable domain, rest sourced from reference TRBV7-3 and TRBJ2-7, is GAGVSQTPSNKVTEKGKYVELRCDPISGHTALYWYRQSLGQGPEFLIYFQGTGAADDSGLPNDRFFAVRPEGSVSTLKIQRTERGDSAVYLCASSLDYTSGTYEQYFGPGTRLTVT.

The chain uses TRBV11-3 and TRBJ2-7; a possible D gene is TRBD2 (5 bases). Germline-derived CDR1 and CDR2 are SGHNT and YENEEA. This CDR3 contains 16 residues. V lost 5 bases to trimming and J lost 7 bases, with 24 bases between them. CDR3 protein: CASSPEARIGYDEQYF. The DNA of the CDR3 is TGTGCCAGCAGCCCGGAGGCGCGGATTGGTTATGATGAGCAGTACTTC.

The chain couples TRBV7-6 to TRBJ2-3, with 11 bases fitting TRBD2. Per the germline V gene, CDR1 is SGHVS and CDR2 is FNYEAQ. The CDR3 runs to 14 residues. Trimming at V came to 4 bases and at J to 3 bases, leaving 0 bases not matched to a gene. The DNA for the CDR3 is TGTGCCAGCAGCTGGACTAGCGGGACAGATACGCAGTATTTT. Protein product: CASSWTSGTDTQYF.

The chain carries TRBV7-3 and TRBJ1-1; tentatively, D is TRBD1 (6 bases). CDR1 is SGHTA and CDR2 is FQGTGA in the germline V gene. Trimming took off 2 bases at V and 3 bases at J, with 16 bases between the two ends. The CDR3 loop spans 16 amino acids. CDR3 sequence: CASSLLGQGYDTEAFF. As DNA, the CDR3 is TGTGCCAGCAGCTTACTTGGGCAGGGGTATGACACTGAAGCTTTCTTT.

This sequence joins TRBV5-1 and TRBJ2-7; weak D call: TRBD1 (5 bases). The ends were cut back, 7 bases at V and 2 bases at J, with 13 bases in the middle. The CDR3 consists of 13 residues. The germline gives CDR1 SGHRS, CDR2 YFSETQ. DNA of the CDR3: TGCGCCAGCGCCCGGCCAGGGACCTACGAGCAGTACTTC. Protein sequence: CASARPGTYEQYF.

This chain connects TRBV7-2 to TRBJ2-1; D perhaps matches TRBD2 (5 bases). Germline CDR1 reads SGHTA; CDR2 reads FQGNSA. This CDR3 contains 14 residues. V was trimmed by 5 bases and J by 1 base, leaving 9 bases between them. CDR3 region: CASSRGSSYNEQFF. CDR3 DNA: TGTGCCAGCAGCCGCGGGTCTTCCTACAATGAGCAGTTCTTC.

The chain recombines TRBV27 with TRBJ2-5; 7 bases agree with TRBD1. The J segment lost 5 bases and the V segment lost 4 bases, leaving 7 bases of the junction unmatched. Germline assignment: CDR1 MNHEY and CDR2 SMNVEV (reference sequence). CDR3 length: 14 amino acids. The CDR3: CASSYQGEKETQYF. In DNA, the CDR3 is TGTGCCAGCAGTTACCAGGGGGAAAAGGAGACCCAGTACTTC.

The chain couples TRBV11-3 to TRBJ1-1; unclear D gene. CDR1 and CDR2 (germline): SGHNT, YENEEA. V lost 0 bases and J 3 bases, leaving 14 bases between the germline ends. The CDR3 totals 16 residues. Here the CDR3 DNA reads TGTGCCAGCAGCTTAGAGATGCAGGTCCCTCACACTGAAGCTTTCTTT. Its translation: CASSLEMQVPHTEAFF.

V gene TRBV7-8 combines with J gene TRBJ1-1; D possibly corresponds to TRBD1 (6 bases). Germline assignment: CDR1 SGHVS and CDR2 FQNEAQ. The CDR3 totals 13 residues. V lost 5 bases and J 6 bases, leaving 13 bases between the germline ends. This CDR3 is CASSTVQGSEAFF. CDR3 DNA: TGTGCCAGCAGCACAGTACAGGGCTCTGAAGCTTTCTTT. The full variable domain, rest sourced from reference TRBV7-8 and TRBJ1-1, is GAGVSQSPRYKVAKRGQDVALRCDPISGHVSLFWYQQALGQGPEFLTYFQNEAQLDKSGLPSDRFFAERPEGSVSTLKIQRTQQEDSAVYLCASSTVQGSEAFFGQGTRLTVV.